This passage covers 27 T cell receptor beta chains from one sample sequenced in a study of blood T cell repertoires in COVID-19. Assay: immunoSEQ multiplex PCR; the TCRdb copy retains only in-frame clones and omits some. This sample carries 180,000 or so clones, 75% to 90% of them seen once, and the ten largest clones take 4.4%. The specimen was PBMCs or T cells enriched from blood (not recorded which). All receptors come from a woman aged 50 to 65 who had recovered from COVID-19.

The V gene is TRBV6-5, the J gene TRBJ1-5; no firm D call. Germline V gives CDR1 MNHEY, CDR2 SVGAGI. The length of the CDR3 is 13 residues. Trimming removed 2 bases at V and 5 bases at J, with 7 bases between. Here the CDR3 DNA reads TGTGCCAGCAGTTACACATCTTATCAGCCCCAGCATTTT. Translating gives CASSYTSYQPQHF.

The sample holds a few counts of this clone. This sequence joins TRBV28 and TRBJ1-2; D remains unclear. CDR1 MDHEN and CDR2 SYDVKM come from the germline V gene. The CDR3 loop spans 12 amino acids. Trimming removed 3 bases at V and 5 bases at J, with 7 bases between. The CDR3 sequence is CASSLPVYGYTF. The CDR3, as DNA: TGTGCCAGCAGTTTGCCGGTATATGGCTACACCTTC.

V usage is TRBV7-9 and J usage is TRBJ1-2, with a possible D match to TRBD1 (5 bases). This CDR3 has 15 amino acids. The germline V and J ends were trimmed by 5 bases and 3 bases, with 16 bases remaining between them. The V gene's germline CDR1 is SEHNR and CDR2 FQNEAQ (reference sequence). The DNA for the CDR3 is TGTGCCAGCAGCCTCAGCCTGGGGCGCCACTATGGCTACACCTTC. As protein: CASSLSLGRHYGYTF.

The chain joins TRBV19 to TRBJ1-2; 10 bases are a match to TRBD1. The trim removed 6 bases at V and 7 bases at J, leaving 8 bases unmatched. Germline lookup yields CDR1 LNHDA and CDR2 SQIVND (reference sequence). This CDR3 is built from 14 residues. The CDR3 reads CASSPDRGIGGYTF. CDR3 bases: TGTGCCAGTAGCCCGGACAGGGGGATAGGTGGCTACACCTTC.

CDR3 in amino acids: CSAGWDINQPQHF. DNA for the CDR3: TGCAGCGCCGGATGGGACATTAATCAGCCCCAGCATTTT. The rearrangement links TRBV29-1 to TRBJ1-5; D possibly corresponds to TRBD1 (6 bases). V gave up 7 bases and J gave up 4 bases, with 14 bases separating them. CDR3 length: 13 amino acids. Germline V gene sequence: CDR1 SQVTM, CDR2 ANQGSEA.

The chain links TRBV5-1 to TRBJ1-1; D remains unclear. Germline CDR1 is SGHRS and CDR2 is YFSETQ. The CDR3 covers 16 residues. Trimming took 0 bases from V and 0 from J, leaving 12 bases between them. The CDR3 loop is CASSLDLGRMNTEAFF. The CDR3 coding sequence is TGCGCCAGCAGCTTGGACCTCGGCAGGATGAACACTGAAGCTTTCTTT.

This chain joins TRBV5-1 and TRBJ2-2; D perhaps matches TRBD1 (6 bases). The CDR3 contains 17 residues. Per germline, CDR1 SGHRS and CDR2 YFSETQ. The V and J ends lost 4 bases and 0 bases respectively, with 16 bases between them. The CDR3 nucleotides are TGCGCCAGCAGCCAGCCGCCGGACAGTACGAACACCGGGGAGCTGTTTTTT. As protein: CASSQPPDSTNTGELFF. The entire variable domain, with the rest obtained from reference TRBV5-1 and TRBJ2-2, is as follows: KAGVTQTPRYLIKTRGQQVTLSCSPISGHRSVSWYQQTPGQGLQFLFEYFSETQRNKGNFPGRFSGRQFSNSRSEMNVSTLELGDSALYLCASSQPPDSTNTGELFFGEGSRLTVL.

The rearrangement links TRBV2 to TRBJ2-3, with D tentatively TRBD1 (6 bases). The germline CDR1 and CDR2 sequences are SNHLY and FYNNEI. The CDR3 has 15 residues. V was trimmed by 5 bases and J by 1 base, leaving 13 bases between them. The CDR3: CASSLQGLGTDTQYF. As DNA, the CDR3 is TGTGCCAGCAGTTTACAGGGTCTAGGCACAGATACGCAGTATTTT.

This chain links TRBV7-2 with TRBJ1-6; tentative D call: TRBD1 (6 bases). The V end lost 3 bases, the J end lost 8 bases, and 14 bases lay between the germline ends. CDR1 and CDR2 (germline): SGHTA, FQGNSA. The CDR3 length is 15 residues. The CDR3 nucleotides read TGTGCCAGCAGCTTGACCAGGGGTTCGCATTCACCCCTCCACTTT. Translated, it gives CASSLTRGSHSPLHF.

Of note for this clone: The sample contains more than one DNA sequence encoding this CDR3. The chain is built from TRBV5-6 and TRBJ2-7; 7 nucleotides line up with TRBD2. The CDR3 contains 14 residues. V dropped 1 base and J dropped 1; count of bases not matched to a gene: 2. Germline CDR1 SGHDT, CDR2 YYEEEE. The CDR3 region is CASSLRGGSYEQYV. The CDR3 DNA is TGTGCCAGCAGCTTGCGGGGAGGGTCCTACGAGCAGTACGTC.

The rearrangement uses TRBV7-8 and TRBJ1-5; D is possibly TRBD1 (6 bases). The ends were cut back, 5 bases at V and 3 bases at J, with 23 bases in the middle. The CDR3 has 18 residues. CDR1 is SGHVS and CDR2 is FQNEAQ in the germline V gene. The CDR3 loop is CASSHQDSGQANNQPQHF. CDR3 in DNA: TGTGCCAGCAGCCACCAGGACAGCGGCCAGGCTAACAATCAGCCCCAGCATTTT.

With regard to this clone: Other DNA sequences in this specimen translate into the identical CDR3. The CDR3 region has the DNA TGTGCCAGCAGCTTAGTGGCAGCTAACTATGGCTACACCTTC. This codes for CASSLVAANYGYTF. The chain couples TRBV7-9 to TRBJ1-2; D remains ambiguous. This CDR3 contains 14 residues. V was clipped by 1 base and J by 0 bases, with 6 bases between them. CDR1 and CDR2 from the germline V gene are SEHNR and FQNEAQ (reference sequence).

There are a few counts of this clone. Other nucleotide sequences from this sample produce the same CDR3. The rearrangement uses TRBV9 and TRBJ1-5; possibly TRBD1 for D (5 bases). V gave up 2 bases and J gave up 6 bases, with 9 bases separating them. The CDR3 runs 13 residues. The germline gives CDR1 SGDLS, CDR2 YYNGEE. The CDR3: CASSVGGGQPQHF. The CDR3 DNA reads as TGTGCCAGCAGCGTCGGGGGTGGTCAGCCCCAGCATTTT. Full variable domain (rest looked up from reference TRBV9 and TRBJ1-5): DSGVTQTPKHLITATGQRVTLRCSPRSGDLSVYWYQQSLDQGLQFLIQYYNGEERAKGNILERFSAQQFPDLHSELNLSSLELGDSALYFCASSVGGGQPQHFGDGTRLSIL.

The chain joins TRBV15 to TRBJ2-5; TRBD2 agrees at 9 bases. The CDR3 has 17 residues. Germline values: CDR1 LNHNV, CDR2 YYDKDF (reference sequence). V lost 1 base and J lost 1; bases outside the gene matches: 7. The CDR3 spells CATSRGASGMLQETQYF. The DNA for the CDR3 is TGTGCCACCAGCAGAGGGGCTAGCGGGATGCTCCAAGAGACCCAGTACTTC.

This chain uses TRBV18 with TRBJ2-5; 12 nucleotides line up with TRBD2. This CDR3 contains 16 residues. The V and J ends lost 1 base and 4 bases, in that order; junction bases with no gene match: 4. Germline V lookup: CDR1 KGHSH, CDR2 LQKENI. The CDR3 loop is CASSPLPSGRGETQYF. CDR3 nucleotides: TGTGCCAGCTCACCACTTCCTAGCGGGAGGGGAGAGACCCAGTACTTC.

The chain employs TRBV7-2 and TRBJ1-1; 8 bases line up with TRBD1. The J segment lost 6 bases and the V segment lost 4 bases, leaving 13 bases of the junction unmatched. Per germline, CDR1 SGHTA and CDR2 FQGNSA. The CDR3 has 16 amino acids. The CDR3 protein is CASSSGQMGQVAEAFF. The DNA for the CDR3 is TGTGCCAGCAGCTCAGGCCAGATGGGACAGGTGGCTGAAGCTTTCTTT.

The rearrangement links TRBV9 to TRBJ2-3; D is unclear. This CDR3 is 14 amino acids long. Germline V CDR1 and CDR2: SGDLS, YYNGEE. V lost 1 base to trimming and J lost 2 bases, with 8 bases between them. CDR3: CASSVTDHTDTQYF. In DNA, the CDR3 is TGTGCCAGCAGCGTAACAGACCACACAGATACGCAGTATTTT.

This clone was detected ten times or more. V and J are TRBV5-4 and TRBJ1-3; no reliable D call. The germline gives CDR1 SGHNT, CDR2 YYREEE (reference sequence). This CDR3 spans 12 amino acids. Trimming cost V 4 bases and J 9 bases, with 11 bases left between them. CDR3 sequence (DNA): TGTGCCAGCAGCCCCTCCCGGGGCACCATATATTTT. Its translation is CASSPSRGTIYF.

The chain recombines TRBV28 with TRBJ1-2; 8 bases align to TRBD1. The CDR3 consists of 13 residues. Germline V gene sequence: CDR1 MDHEN, CDR2 SYDVKM. V lost 8 bases to trimming and J lost 11 bases; unmatched junction nucleotides: 13. The CDR3 DNA is TGTGCCAGCGGGGACAGGAGCAAATGGTGGTACACCTTC. It is translated as CASGDRSKWWYTF.

The table lists this clone with a count of one. The J gene is TRBJ1-4, the V gene TRBV3-1 (or the pseudogene TRBV3-2), with 8 bases matching TRBD1. The germline CDR1 and CDR2 sequences are LGHDT and YNNKEL (reference sequence). V lost 4 bases to trimming and J lost 9 bases; unmatched junction nucleotides: 7. This CDR3 comprises 14 residues. CDR3 in DNA: TGTGCCAGCAGCCTGCCAGGGGGCGCGCAAAAACTGTTTTTT. Translated, it gives CASSLPGGAQKLFF.

This chain uses TRBV29-1 with TRBJ1-2, with 9 positions matching TRBD1. The CDR3 consists of 13 residues. Germline V lookup: CDR1 SQVTM, CDR2 ANQGSEA. V shed 5 bases and J 8 bases; nucleotides not matched to a gene: 9. This CDR3 is CSVTPGQGTGYTF. The CDR3 DNA follows: TGCAGCGTTACACCGGGACAGGGTACGGGCTACACCTTC.

V gene TRBV6-2 or TRBV6-3 combines with J gene TRBJ1-3; possible D gene TRBD1, 6 bases. This CDR3 spans 14 amino acids. V lost 5 bases, J lost 1 base, and 9 bases lay in between. The V gene's germline CDR1 is MNHEY and CDR2 SVGEGT. The CDR3 is CASSRQASGNTIYF. CDR3 sequence (DNA): TGTGCCAGCAGTAGACAGGCTTCTGGAAACACCATATATTTT.

The chain has TRBV4-1 and TRBJ2-5; 7 nucleotides line up with TRBD2. This CDR3 is built from 15 residues. The V and J ends lost 4 bases and 3 bases, in that order; junction bases with no gene match: 8. Germline CDR1 and CDR2: MGHRA and YSYEKL. DNA for the CDR3: TGCGCCAGCAGCCGGACGGGTGGGGGGGAAGAGACCCAGTACTTC. Translated: CASSRTGGGEETQYF.

This chain connects TRBV7-2 to TRBJ2-3; 8 bases align to TRBD2. Germline V gene sequence: CDR1 SGHTA, CDR2 FQGNSA. The CDR3 runs 18 residues. V trimming: 1 base; J trimming: 5 bases; junction bases outside the gene matches: 14. The CDR3 here is CASSLESPGGGRRDTQYF. CDR3 nucleotides: TGTGCCAGCAGCTTAGAATCCCCGGGCGGGGGGCGGAGAGATACGCAGTATTTT.

The chain has TRBV7-9 and TRBJ2-7; 9 nucleotides agree with TRBD2. V lost 2 bases to trimming and J lost 2 bases; unmatched junction nucleotides: 10. The CDR3 contains 17 residues. CDR1 and CDR2 (germline): SEHNR, FQNEAQ (reference sequence). CDR3 in amino acids: CASSLSYGTSPTYEQYV. CDR3 nucleotide sequence: TGTGCCAGCAGCTTAAGTTACGGGACTAGCCCCACCTACGAGCAGTACGTC.

Comment on this clone: The junction departs from the called germline gene at one end, perhaps through a read error. The sample has other DNA sequences that encode this CDR3 too. The chain employs TRBV9 and TRBJ2-1, with D possibly called TRBD1 or TRBD2 (5 bases each). This CDR3 contains 14 residues. Germline CDR1 and CDR2: SGDLS and YYNGEE. The CDR3 sequence: CASSADPQGNEQFF. DNA of the CDR3: TGTGCCAGTAGCGCCGATCCCCAGGGAAATGAGCAGTTCTTC. Complete variable domain (other parts from reference TRBV9 and TRBJ2-1): DSGVTQTPKHLITATGQRVTLRCSPRSGDLSVYWYQQSLDQGLQFLIQYYNGEERAKGNILERFSAQQFPDLHSELNLSSLELGDSALYFCASSADPQGNEQFFGPGTRLTVL.

This clone was recorded at least ten times. V gene TRBV7-2 combines with J gene TRBJ1-1; D may be TRBD1 (6 bases). V was pared by 5 bases and J by 0 bases, with 13 bases between. The V gene's germline CDR1 is SGHTA and CDR2 FQGNSA. The CDR3 sequence is 15 residues long. CDR3 in DNA: TGTGCCAGCAGCCCACAGGGAAAGATGAACACTGAAGCTTTCTTT. Residues: CASSPQGKMNTEAFF.